The T cell receptor (beta chain) under discussion was sequenced for a study of blood T cell repertoires in COVID-19. Per the authors' pipeline: Counts of nucleated cells, estimated from reference gene primer amplification, were obtained. Sequencing was performed with immunoSEQ multiplex PCR; in TCRdb, only in-frame clones are kept and a portion is missing. The DNA was the basis for D and trimming; V, J and clone size are from that table. The repertoire holds 150,000 to 190,000 clones, with 70% to 90% as singletons. Enrollment of patients from Seattle took place during active infection, with longitudinal follow-up. This clonotype was obtained from a woman aged 55 to 70 with COVID-19, enrolled during active disease. The specimen sequenced was peripheral blood.

The CDR3 coding sequence is TGTGCCAGCAGCTTACGGGCCAGCGGATTCTACACCTTC. Amino acids: CASSLRASGFYTF. V usage is TRBV13 and J usage is TRBJ1-2; D remains ambiguous. The CDR3 has 13 amino acids. CDR1 and CDR2 from the germline V gene are PRHDT and FYEKMQ (reference sequence). V was trimmed by 2 bases and J by 10 bases, leaving 14 bases between them.